One sample yielded the 10 T cell receptor beta chains listed below, sequenced in a study of long-term antiretroviral therapy in people with HIV. Assay version v3.0 of immunoSEQ was used, and it was run at survey level. The table came from immunoSEQ multiplex PCR; TCRdb's copy has only in-frame clones and leaves some out. The sample carries approximately 18,000 clones, more than 60% recorded once. Specimen: unsorted PBMCs, collected 2.1 to 2.2 years before starting antiretroviral therapy. The receptors shown here come from a man aged 25 to 40 with HIV.

This chain links TRBV11-2 with TRBJ1-4, with D possibly TRBD1 on 5 matching bases. V was clipped by 3 bases and J by 8 bases, with 10 bases between them. From germline, CDR1 is SGHAT and CDR2 FQNNGV. The CDR3 has 13 residues. This CDR3 reads CASSLGTEEKLFF. In DNA, the CDR3 is TGTGCCAGCAGCTTGGGGACGGAAGAAAAACTGTTTTTT. Full variable domain (outside the CDR3, taken from reference TRBV11-2 and TRBJ1-4): EAGVAQSPRYKIIEKRQSVAFWCNPISGHATLYWYQQILGQGPKLLIQFQNNGVVDDSQLPKDRFSAERLKGVDSTLKIQPAKLEDSAVYLCASSLGTEEKLFFGSGTQLSVL.

V and J are TRBV14 and TRBJ2-7; 7 bases align to TRBD1. The V gene end was trimmed by 6 bases and the J gene end by 3 bases; junction bases not matched to a gene: 5. Germline V gene lookup returns CDR1 SGHDN and CDR2 FVKESK. The CDR3 extends over 13 amino acids. For the CDR3, the DNA is TGTGCCAGCAGACCTTGGGACAGCTACGAGCAGTACTTC. It encodes CASRPWDSYEQYF. The whole variable domain, filled in from reference TRBV14 and TRBJ2-7, reads EAGVTQFPSHSVIEKGQTVTLRCDPISGHDNLYWYRRVMGKEIKFLLHFVKESKQDESGMPNNRFLAERTGGTYSTLKVQPAELEDSGVYFCASRPWDSYEQYFGPGTRLTVT.

This clone was picked up a small number of times. The chain employs TRBV27 and TRBJ1-2, with 8 bases that match TRBD1. CDR3 length: 15 amino acids. Germline lookup yields CDR1 MNHEY and CDR2 SMNVEV (reference sequence). V shed 3 bases and J 5 bases; nucleotides not matched to a gene: 8. This chain's CDR3 is CASSFGTGTLYGYTF. The CDR3 region has the DNA TGTGCCAGCAGTTTCGGGACAGGCACCCTTTATGGCTACACCTTC.

This clone showed up just a few times. The V call is TRBV7-8, the J call TRBJ2-3; possibly TRBD1 or TRBD2 for D (6 bases each). V was clipped by 5 bases and J by 11 bases, with 17 bases between them. Per germline, CDR1 SGHVS and CDR2 FQNEAQ. This CDR3 has 13 residues. The CDR3 spells CASSPGGPQGQYF. CDR3 nucleotide sequence: TGTGCCAGCAGCCCCGGGGGCCCCCAGGGGCAGTATTTT.

This clone was picked up a small number of times. V and J are TRBV30 and TRBJ1-1, with D uncertain. The germline V gene encodes CDR1 GTSNPN and CDR2 SVGIG (reference sequence). The V and J ends lost 0 bases and 3 bases respectively, with 11 bases between them. The CDR3 spans 14 residues. The CDR3, as DNA: TGTGCCTGGAGTGTTCCCTTGAGGGACACTGAAGCTTTCTTT. Protein product: CAWSVPLRDTEAFF.

The chain recombines TRBV5-1 with TRBJ2-7, with 12 bases fitting TRBD1. With V trimmed by 4 bases and J by 4 bases, 6 bases remained unmatched. Germline V gene lookup returns CDR1 SGHRS and CDR2 YFSETQ. The CDR3 runs 15 residues. CDR3 protein: CASSQGGQGAYEQYF. The CDR3 DNA reads as TGCGCCAGCAGCCAAGGGGGACAGGGGGCGTACGAGCAGTACTTC.

This sequence joins TRBV2 and TRBJ2-3; perhaps TRBD1 as D (6 bases). This CDR3 region has 15 residues. CDR1 is SNHLY and CDR2 is FYNNEI in the germline V gene. The V end lost 8 bases, the J end lost 3 bases, and 18 bases lay between the germline ends. The CDR3 loop reads CASRPSGVLTDTQYF. CDR3 DNA sequence: TGTGCCAGCCGACCGTCAGGGGTATTAACAGATACGCAGTATTTT.

V is TRBV5-4 and J is TRBJ2-5, with a tentative D call TRBD2 (6 bases). CDR1 is SGHNT, CDR2 YYREEE, per germline (reference sequence). This CDR3 contains 13 residues. Trimming took 5 bases from V and 7 from J, leaving 15 bases between them. The CDR3: CASSQEGVGTQYF. The DNA of the CDR3 is TGTGCCAGCAGTCAGGAGGGAGTAGGGACCCAGTACTTC. Variable domain in full (rest from reference TRBV5-4 and TRBJ2-5): ETGVTQSPTHLIKTRGQQVTLRCSSQSGHNTVSWYQQALGQGPQFIFQYYREEENGRGNFPPRFSGLQFPNYSSELNVNALELDDSALYLCASSQEGVGTQYFGPGTRLLVL.

This chain connects TRBV19 to TRBJ1-1, with D perhaps TRBD1 (5 bases). V was clipped by 6 bases and J by 4 bases, with 15 bases between them. CDR1 LNHDA and CDR2 SQIVND come from the germline V gene (reference sequence). The CDR3 extends over 14 amino acids. The CDR3, as DNA: TGTGCCAGTAGCCACCAGGGAATGAGCACTGAAGCTTTCTTT. As protein: CASSHQGMSTEAFF.

This chain joins TRBV28 and TRBJ2-6, with a tentative D call TRBD1 (5 bases). CDR3 length: 15 amino acids. Trimming removed 8 bases at V and 1 base at J, with 12 bases between. Germline assignment: CDR1 MDHEN and CDR2 SYDVKM. The CDR3 nucleotides are TGTGCCAGCGGAGTGGGGCGATCTGGGGCCAACGTCCTGACTTTC. Amino acid sequence: CASGVGRSGANVLTF.